This T cell receptor (beta chain) was captured by sequencing in a study of beta chain features in type 1 diabetes. Whole-study findings and limits: Significant though moderate, a shortening of TCRB CDR3s appeared in all four CD4+ subsets of Type 1 diabetes patients.

This CDR3 is built from 15 residues. Germline CDR1 and CDR2: LNHNV and YYDKDF (reference sequence). V dropped 5 bases and J dropped 5; count of bases not matched to a gene: 5. This clone was found a few times. Its specificity is not known. The isolated RNA, all of it, was reverse transcribed, so expressed TCRB transcripts were what got sequenced. Clones were sequenced by immunoSEQ multiplex PCR, and TCRdb holds only the in-frame ones, with some missing. The top ten hold roughly 1% of the sample, which has more than 300,000 clones, about a tenth seen once. Sequenced material: central memory CD4+ T cells from blood. This sequence originates from a man in his thirties or forties with type 1 diabetes. The chain links TRBV15 to TRBJ2-1, with TRBD2 matching 11 bases. DNA for the CDR3: TGTGCCACCAGCGGCGGGACTAGCGGAAACAATGAGCAGTTCTTC. Amino acid sequence: CATSGGTSGNNEQFF.